Given below is one T cell receptor (beta chain) in context. Its antigen remains unknown. Germline CDR1 and CDR2: SGHTA and FQGTGA. This CDR3 is 13 amino acids long. The V gene end was trimmed by 2 bases and the J gene end by 4 bases; junction bases not matched to a gene: 1. Libraries were prepared by immunoSEQ multiplex PCR; TCRdb keeps only in-frame clonotypes and omits some of them. This sample has tens of thousands of clones, with roughly 90% found just once. This sample was included in a study of T cell responses to AZD1222 COVID-19 vaccine. Study-wide findings and caveats: Regions 160-218 and 743-854 dominated among vaccine-associated CD4 TCRs spanning spike.

The specimen was peripheral blood, collected on day 0 of AZD1222 vaccination. J is TRBJ1-1 and V is TRBV7-3; 7 positions match TRBD1. The origin of this receptor is an adult in good health. CDR3 region: CASSLSGGTEAFF. The CDR3 coding sequence is TGTGCCAGCAGCTTATCAGGGGGCACTGAAGCTTTCTTT.